This TCR beta chain stems from a study of T cell responses to AZD1222 COVID-19 vaccine. Here immunoSEQ multiplex PCR was the method, and the copy in TCRdb shows in-frame clones only, minus some. The sample holds approximately 150,000 clones, 80% to 95% seen once. The V and J ends lost 6 bases and 6 bases, in that order; junction bases with no gene match: 7. Germline CDR1 and CDR2: MNHEY and SVGAGI. The CDR3 sequence is 14 residues long. Overall study results and limits: Repertoire sampling was restricted to post-peak T cell response timepoints. The sample set comprised mostly white British donors with more females, and clonal diversity was possibly underestimated.

On this clone itself: Its specificity is unknown.

The chain recombines TRBV6-5 with TRBJ1-2; 10 bases fit TRBD1. The material was peripheral blood, obtained on day 0 of MenACWY control vaccination. The TCR sequence derives from an adult in good health. The CDR3 DNA reads TGTGCCAGCAGGGCGACAGGGGGCAGGAATGGCTACACCTTC. The encoded protein is CASRATGGRNGYTF.